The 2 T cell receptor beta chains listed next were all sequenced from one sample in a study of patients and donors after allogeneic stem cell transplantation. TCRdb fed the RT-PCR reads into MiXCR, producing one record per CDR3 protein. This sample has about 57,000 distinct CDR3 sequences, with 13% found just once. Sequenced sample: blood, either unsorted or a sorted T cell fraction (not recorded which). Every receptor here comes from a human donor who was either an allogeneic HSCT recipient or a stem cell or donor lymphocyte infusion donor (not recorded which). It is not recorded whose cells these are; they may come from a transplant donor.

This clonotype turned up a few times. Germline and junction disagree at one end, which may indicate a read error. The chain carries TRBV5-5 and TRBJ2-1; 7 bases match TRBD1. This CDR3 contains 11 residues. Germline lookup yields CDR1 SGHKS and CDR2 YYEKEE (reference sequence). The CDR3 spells CASSLRQGVVF. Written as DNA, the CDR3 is TGTGCCAGCAGCTTGCGGCAGGGGGTAGTCTTC.

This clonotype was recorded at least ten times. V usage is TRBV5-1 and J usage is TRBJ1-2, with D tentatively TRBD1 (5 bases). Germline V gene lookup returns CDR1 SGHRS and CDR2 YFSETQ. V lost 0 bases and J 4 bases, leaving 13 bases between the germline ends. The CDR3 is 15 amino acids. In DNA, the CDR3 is TGCGCCAGCAGCTTGGTGCAGGGTACCTCCTATGGCTACACCTTC. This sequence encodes CASSLVQGTSYGYTF.